The 28 T cell receptor beta chains reported below all come from one sample, sequenced in a study of blood T cells in healthy people across ages. Together with a sample-barcoded 5' primer, a J-beta primer mix was included in a second PCR lasting about 6 to 11 cycles. From the 5' RACE reads, TCRdb called clonotypes with MiXCR, one entry per CDR3 protein. The data hold hundreds of thousands of distinct CDR3 sequences, with roughly 50% observed a single time. Sequenced: blood. Receptors originate from a man older than 75 in good health.

This clonotype was seen a handful of times. V and J are TRBV3-1 and TRBJ2-5; D possibly corresponds to TRBD1 (5 bases). The CDR3 consists of 13 residues. CDR1 LGHDT and CDR2 YNNKEL come from the germline V gene (reference sequence). V was cut by 4 bases and J by 5 bases, with 11 bases left in between. CDR3 amino acids: CASSPSGPETQYF. The CDR3 DNA sequence: TGTGCCAGCAGCCCCTCAGGGCCGGAGACCCAGTACTTC.

This clonotype was picked up a small number of times. This chain uses TRBV18 with TRBJ2-1, with D possibly TRBD1 on 6 matching bases. This CDR3 has 11 amino acids. V lost 6 bases and J lost 10, with 10 bases in between. The germline V gene encodes CDR1 KGHSH and CDR2 LQKENI. The CDR3 sequence is CASSSGTEQFF. The DNA of the CDR3 is TGTGCCAGCTCGTCCGGGACAGAGCAGTTCTTC. Full variable domain (outside the CDR3, taken from reference TRBV18 and TRBJ2-1): NAGVMQNPRHLVRRRGQEARLRCSPMKGHSHVYWYRQLPEEGLKFMVYLQKENIIDESGMPKERFSAEFPKEGPSILRIQQVVRGDSAAYFCASSSGTEQFFGPGTRLTVL.

This clonotype has ten or more counts. J is TRBJ2-5 and V is TRBV20-1, with D perhaps matching TRBD2 (7 bases). Germline loops: CDR1 DFQATT, CDR2 SNEGSKA (reference sequence). The CDR3 consists of 19 residues. The V end was cut by 0 bases, the J end by 5 bases, with 28 bases between. CDR3 loop: CSARDLRGGGLLRGETQYF. The CDR3 DNA sequence: TGCAGTGCTAGAGATCTAAGGGGAGGGGGACTACTAAGAGGGGAGACCCAGTACTTC.

This clonotype was seen more than once but under ten times. The V call is TRBV28, the J call TRBJ1-2, with D possibly matching TRBD1 (6 bases). The CDR3 spans 15 residues. V gave up 2 bases and J gave up 0 bases, with 10 bases separating them. CDR1 is MDHEN, CDR2 SYDVKM, per germline. The CDR3 here is CASSLGGVTNYGYTF. CDR3 bases: TGTGCCAGCAGTTTAGGGGGCGTGACTAACTATGGCTACACCTTC.

The chain couples TRBV7-9 to TRBJ1-4; no firm D call. The CDR3 contains 16 residues. Germline loops: CDR1 SEHNR, CDR2 FQNEAQ (reference sequence). The V end was cut by 5 bases, the J end by 0 bases, with 13 bases between. CDR3 bases: TGTGCCAGCAGCCGAGTTCCCGGGGCAACTAATGAAAAACTGTTTTTT. Protein product: CASSRVPGATNEKLFF.

The V and J genes are TRBV12-3 or TRBV12-4 and TRBJ1-1; no firm D call. The CDR3 is made up of 15 amino acids. V was pared by 4 bases and J by 6 bases, with 18 bases between. The CDR3 region has the DNA TGTGCCAGCAGTTCCACCGGTTCTTCCCAATCTGAAGCTTTCTTT. Its protein product is CASSSTGSSQSEAFF.

This chain uses TRBV7-6 with TRBJ2-5; 7 positions agree with TRBD2. The J call is in doubt because the DNA end fits TRBJ2-7 better. CDR3 length: 16 amino acids. The germline gives CDR1 SGHVS, CDR2 FNYEAQ. The CDR3 region is CASSPLTGTIPLEQYF. The CDR3 DNA follows: TGTGCCAGCAGCCCCCTCACGGGGACTATTCCCCTCGAGCAGTACTTC.

In its sample, this clonotype was seen a few times. The chain employs TRBV9 and TRBJ2-5, with 11 bases aligning to TRBD2. Germline V gene lookup returns CDR1 SGDLS and CDR2 YYNGEE. This CDR3 has 15 residues. The junction had 2 bases not matched to a gene; V was cut back by 3 bases and J by 1 base. The CDR3 DNA is TGTGCCAGCAGCGATAGCGGGAGGGCCCAAGAGACCCAGTACTTC. This sequence encodes CASSDSGRAQETQYF.

The rearrangement uses TRBV20-1 and TRBJ1-2, with 10 bases matching TRBD1. The CDR3 length is 14 residues. The V gene end was trimmed by 3 bases and the J gene end by 8 bases; junction bases not matched to a gene: 9. Germline loops: CDR1 DFQATT, CDR2 SNEGSKA (reference sequence). DNA for the CDR3: TGCAGTGCTAGGGGAGCGGGACAGGGGAAGGGCTACACCTTC. Its protein product is CSARGAGQGKGYTF.

This clonotype appeared a few times. This chain uses TRBV9 with TRBJ2-5; 8 nucleotides align to TRBD2. The CDR3 runs to 15 residues. J was trimmed by 4 bases and V by 0 bases; bases with no gene match: 5. Germline CDR1 SGDLS, CDR2 YYNGEE. The CDR3 bases are TGTGCCAGCAGCGTAGATCGGGGGGGAGGAGAGACCCAGTACTTC. Its translation is CASSVDRGGGETQYF.

This sequence joins TRBV20-1 and TRBJ2-4; 8 positions agree with TRBD2. The assigned J gene may be wrong: the sequence end matches TRBJ2-5 better. The CDR3 consists of 15 residues. CDR1 and CDR2 (germline): DFQATT, SNEGSKA (reference sequence). The CDR3 protein is CSAIIAGWYQETQYF. CDR3 in DNA: TGCAGTGCTATAATAGCGGGGTGGTACCAAGAGACCCAGTACTTC.

The chain links TRBV7-3 to TRBJ2-3; 14 positions match TRBD2. This CDR3 spans 21 amino acids. Germline assignment: CDR1 SGHTA and CDR2 FQGTGA. V lost 4 bases and J lost 4; bases outside the gene matches: 19. The CDR3 DNA is TGTGCCAGCAGCTCGAGATCGGGACTAGCGGGAGTCCCCTCTTCCGCAGATACGCAGTATTTT. Its protein is CASSSRSGLAGVPSSADTQYF.

The CDR3 DNA is TGTGCCAGCAGTGAAGAGGGTTTTGACGAGCAGTACTTC. It encodes CASSEEGFDEQYF. V is TRBV2 and J is TRBJ2-5; D unresolved. The end of the DNA aligns better with TRBJ2-7, so the J call may be wrong. The germline V gene has CDR1 SNHLY and CDR2 FYNNEI. The CDR3 spans 13 residues.

This chain uses TRBV29-1 with TRBJ2-1; D is possibly TRBD1 or TRBD2 (5 bases each). With 7 bases removed from V and 6 bases from J, the gap between germline ends came to 28 bases. The CDR3 contains 17 residues. Looked up from germline, CDR1 is SQVTM and CDR2 is ANQGSEA. The CDR3 is CSGGRGVLERDVNEQFF. The CDR3 nucleotides are TGCAGCGGGGGCCGAGGGGTCCTTGAAAGGGACGTCAATGAGCAGTTCTTC.

The CDR3 nucleotides read TGCAGGGGTACCGGGACAGGGGTTCCCTACGAGCAGTACTTC. Its translation is CRGTGTGVPYEQYF. The gene calls are TRBV29-1 and TRBJ2-4, with 10 nucleotides matching TRBD1. The DNA end favors TRBJ2-7, so the J call may be wrong. The CDR3 is made up of 14 amino acids. Germline lookup yields CDR1 SQVTM and CDR2 ANQGSEA.

The chain employs TRBV12-3 or TRBV12-4 and TRBJ2-1; possibly TRBD2 for D (6 bases). Trimming removed 5 bases from V and 6 bases from J, with 14 bases in between. This CDR3 is built from 14 residues. The CDR3 region is CASSRASAVNEQFF. The CDR3 coding sequence is TGTGCCAGCAGTAGGGCTAGCGCTGTCAATGAGCAGTTCTTC.

V is TRBV12-3 or TRBV12-4 and J is TRBJ2-7, with 7 bases identical to TRBD2. The CDR3 totals 14 residues. V dropped 5 bases and J dropped 5; count of bases not matched to a gene: 9. CDR3: CASSLGEGSNEQYF. CDR3 nucleotides: TGTGCCAGCAGTCTCGGGGAGGGTAGCAACGAGCAGTACTTC.

The chain employs TRBV18 and TRBJ2-7; 9 bases agree with TRBD1. This CDR3 has 15 residues. CDR1 is KGHSH and CDR2 is LQKENI in the germline V gene. V shed 4 bases and J 2 bases; nucleotides not matched to a gene: 6. The CDR3 sequence is CASSHGQGQTYEQYF. DNA of the CDR3: TGTGCCAGCTCACATGGACAGGGGCAAACCTACGAGCAGTACTTC.

This clonotype was seen only a few times. The gene calls are TRBV29-1 and TRBJ1-2, with TRBD1 matching 7 bases. Germline V gives CDR1 SQVTM, CDR2 ANQGSEA. The CDR3 extends over 15 amino acids. Losses at the gene ends were 4 bases for V and 4 bases for J; bases not matched to a gene: 12. CDR3 in amino acids: CSVGPGRGGGYGYTF. The CDR3 nucleotides are TGCAGCGTTGGCCCCGGGCGAGGGGGCGGCTATGGCTACACCTTC.

This rearrangement joins TRBV9 to TRBJ2-5; no firm D call. CDR3 size: 15 residues. Deletions cut 3 bases from V and 11 bases from J, with 23 bases between. Germline V CDR1 and CDR2: SGDLS, YYNGEE. CDR3 residues: CASSAWAGQPYEQYF. CDR3 nucleotides: TGTGCCAGCAGCGCCTGGGCTGGGCAGCCCTATGAGCAGTACTTC.

This clonotype was counted a single time. The V call is TRBV12-3 or TRBV12-4, the J call TRBJ2-3; 15 bases agree with TRBD2. V shed 5 bases, J shed 14 bases, and the junction held 8 bases outside the gene matches. CDR3 length equals 14 residues. The CDR3 here is CASSPGTSGRRAYF. DNA for the CDR3: TGTGCCAGCAGTCCCGGGACTAGCGGGAGGAGGGCGTATTTT.

This chain links TRBV28 with TRBJ2-7; TRBD1 is a possible D gene (6 bases). The DNA end lines up better with TRBJ2-5; the J call may be wrong. The CDR3 totals 12 residues. Per the germline V gene, CDR1 is MDHEN and CDR2 is SYDVKM. In DNA, the CDR3 is TGTGCCAGCCAGGGGCTGCGTGGGACCCAGTACTTC. Translated: CASQGLRGTQYF.

This rearrangement joins TRBV7-3 to TRBJ2-5, with 7 nucleotides matching TRBD1. The J call may be incorrect, as the DNA end agrees better with TRBJ2-7. The CDR3 contains 15 residues. Per the germline V gene, CDR1 is SGHTA and CDR2 is FQGTGA. This CDR3 is CASSSSDGTVHEQYF. CDR3 nucleotide sequence: TGTGCCAGCAGCTCCAGCGACGGGACAGTGCACGAGCAGTACTTC.

The gene calls are TRBV12-3 or TRBV12-4 and TRBJ1-2; tentatively, D is TRBD1 (6 bases). Trimming took off 6 bases at V and 4 bases at J, with 21 bases between the two ends. CDR3 size: 16 residues. The CDR3 reads CASRSAPGESPYGYTF. The CDR3, as DNA: TGTGCCAGCAGATCCGCTCCAGGGGAGTCCCCCTATGGCTACACCTTC.

V usage is TRBV5-5 and J usage is TRBJ2-7; either TRBD1 or TRBD2 may fit D (5 bases each). Germline assignment: CDR1 SGHKS and CDR2 YYEKEE (reference sequence). Trimming removed 4 bases from V and 4 bases from J, with 18 bases in between. The CDR3 sequence is 15 residues long. CDR3 in DNA: TGTGCCAGCAGCCTAAGACCGGGACGGATTTACGAGCAGTACTTC. This sequence encodes CASSLRPGRIYEQYF. The full variable domain, completed using reference TRBV5-5 and TRBJ2-7, is DAGVTQSPTHLIKTRGQQVTLRCSPISGHKSVSWYQQVLGQGPQFIFQYYEKEERGRGNFPDRFSARQFPNYSSELNVNALLLGDSALYLCASSLRPGRIYEQYFGPGTRLTVT.

The chain is built from TRBV5-1 and TRBJ2-1; the match to TRBD2 covers 9 bases. The CDR3 loop spans 14 amino acids. Trimming took 3 bases from V and 6 from J; bases not matched to a gene: 4. The germline gives CDR1 SGHRS, CDR2 YFSETQ. The DNA for the CDR3 is TGCGCCAGCAGCTACTTTAGCGGGAGCAATGAGCAGTTCTTC. This translates into CASSYFSGSNEQFF.

The chain joins TRBV20-1 to TRBJ2-7, with 7 bases fitting TRBD2. Unmatched junction bases numbered 11, after V lost 1 base and J lost 2 bases. The CDR3 consists of 16 residues. In germline, CDR1 is DFQATT, CDR2 SNEGSKA (reference sequence). The CDR3 bases are TGCAGTGCTAGAGGAGGTGGCGGGAGCAGCGCCTACGAGCAGTACTTC. This encodes CSARGGGGSSAYEQYF.

As for this clonotype: Germline is not matched at one junction end, which may reflect a read error. V is TRBV5-1 and J is TRBJ2-1; the D gene is possibly TRBD2 (6 bases). Germline values: CDR1 SGHRS, CDR2 YFSETQ. This CDR3 contains 15 residues. In DNA form, the CDR3 reads TGCGCCAGCAGCTTGCCGCGGGACTCCTACAATGAGCGGTTCTTC. This sequence encodes CASSLPRDSYNERFF.